These 11 T cell receptor beta chains came from one sample sequenced in a study of shared clonotypes between healthy human individuals (dated by TCRdb to 2019 to 2021). Library creation used the immunoSEQ multiplex PCR assay. Held by TCRdb, this immuneACCESS table contains in-frame sequences only and omits some clones. Under half of the omission traces to an unresolved V gene where checked; the cause of the rest is unknown. This sample lists hundreds of thousands of clones; 90% to 97% were detected once. Under 0.06% of the sample is in the top ten clones. The specimen sequenced was naive CD4+ T cells sorted from blood. Per the publication, the cell subset or site label means: CD45RA+ positively selected. These receptors were collected from a woman in her twenties or thirties in good health.

V usage is TRBV18 and J usage is TRBJ1-5; no reliable D call. Trimming took off 4 bases at V and 0 bases at J, with 13 bases between the two ends. Germline-derived CDR1 and CDR2 are KGHSH and LQKENI. The CDR3 extends over 16 amino acids. As DNA, the CDR3 is TGTGCCAGCTCACTATTTGACATGAATAGCAATCAGCCCCAGCATTTT. Residues: CASSLFDMNSNQPQHF.

V and J are TRBV4-1 and TRBJ2-7, with D perhaps TRBD2 (5 bases). V lost 2 bases to trimming and J lost 3 bases, with 11 bases between them. The CDR3 consists of 14 residues. The germline V gene encodes CDR1 MGHRA and CDR2 YSYEKL. The CDR3 reads CASSQFLEGYEQYF. The CDR3 nucleotides read TGCGCCAGCAGCCAATTTCTAGAGGGCTACGAGCAGTACTTC.

The J gene is TRBJ2-1, the V gene TRBV11-1, with D unclear. Germline V gene lookup returns CDR1 SGHAT and CDR2 FQDESV (reference sequence). This CDR3 contains 11 residues. V was cut by 7 bases and J by 9 bases, with 10 bases left in between. The CDR3 sequence: CASTADTEQFF. The CDR3 coding sequence is TGTGCCAGCACAGCCGATACTGAGCAGTTCTTC. The entire variable domain, with the rest obtained from reference TRBV11-1 and TRBJ2-1, is as follows: EAEVAQSPRYKITEKSQAVAFWCDPISGHATLYWYRQILGQGPELLVQFQDESVVDDSQLPKDRFSAERLKGVDSTLKIQPAELGDSAMYLCASTADTEQFFGPGTRLTVL.

The chain carries TRBV5-1 and TRBJ2-1; TRBD2 aligns across 14 bases. Germline V lookup: CDR1 SGHRS, CDR2 YFSETQ. The junction had 3 bases not matched to a gene; V was cut back by 0 bases and J by 4 bases. This CDR3 region has 17 residues. Here the CDR3 DNA reads TGCGCCAGCAGCTTGGGACTAGCGGGAGGGTTTTACAATGAGCAGTTCTTC. Protein sequence: CASSLGLAGGFYNEQFF. The full variable domain, its missing parts supplied by reference TRBV5-1 and TRBJ2-1, is KAGVTQTPRYLIKTRGQQVTLSCSPISGHRSVSWYQQTPGQGLQFLFEYFSETQRNKGNFPGRFSGRQFSNSRSEMNVSTLELGDSALYLCASSLGLAGGFYNEQFFGPGTRLTVL.

The rearrangement joins TRBV5-1 to TRBJ2-7, with unresolved D. The germline CDR1 and CDR2 sequences are SGHRS and YFSETQ. The CDR3 is made up of 15 amino acids. V lost 6 bases to trimming and J lost 2 bases, with 18 bases between them. The CDR3 region is CASNLGNSQTYEQYF. The DNA of the CDR3 is TGCGCCAGCAATTTAGGGAACAGTCAAACCTACGAGCAGTACTTC.

The gene calls are TRBV4-2 and TRBJ1-5; D uncertain. CDR3 length: 17 residues. CDR1 LGHNA and CDR2 YNFKEQ come from the germline V gene. Trimming pared 0 bases from V and 6 bases from J, leaving 18 bases between. CDR3 sequence: CASSQDIRVGSGQPQHF. For the CDR3, the DNA is TGTGCCAGCAGCCAAGATATTCGAGTGGGGTCAGGTCAGCCCCAGCATTTT.

The chain couples TRBV18 to TRBJ2-5; 7 bases align to TRBD1. The CDR3 extends over 12 amino acids. V trimming: 3 bases; J trimming: 5 bases; junction bases outside the gene matches: 0. Looked up from germline, CDR1 is KGHSH and CDR2 is LQKENI. This CDR3 is CASSPDRETQYF. CDR3 coding DNA: TGTGCCAGCTCACCGGACAGGGAGACCCAGTACTTC.

The chain combines TRBV6-1 with TRBJ1-5, with D maybe TRBD1 (5 bases). The germline gives CDR1 MNHNS, CDR2 SASEGT. V was shortened by 8 bases and J by 9 bases, with 17 bases between the two germline ends. This CDR3 spans 13 amino acids. CDR3 nucleotides: TGTGCCAGCGGAGGGGTCCCTTTAGGGCCCCAGCATTTT. Translation: CASGGVPLGPQHF.

This rearrangement joins TRBV5-1 to TRBJ2-6; 10 bases align to TRBD1. This CDR3 has 19 residues. Germline loops: CDR1 SGHRS, CDR2 YFSETQ. Trimming took 5 bases from V and 1 from J; bases not matched to a gene: 12. CDR3 residues: CASSSPGQGHSSGANVLTF. DNA for the CDR3: TGCGCCAGCAGTTCCCCGGGACAGGGGCATTCATCTGGGGCCAACGTCCTGACTTTC.

The gene calls are TRBV5-4 and TRBJ2-2; D is possibly TRBD2 (6 bases). The germline V gene encodes CDR1 SGHNT and CDR2 YYREEE (reference sequence). The CDR3 runs 15 residues. Trimming pared 0 bases from V and 4 bases from J, leaving 10 bases between. The DNA for the CDR3 is TGTGCCAGCAGCTTGGGTATCGGGAGCACCGGGGAGCTGTTTTTT. This codes for CASSLGIGSTGELFF. The full variable domain, completed using reference TRBV5-4 and TRBJ2-2, is ETGVTQSPTHLIKTRGQQVTLRCSSQSGHNTVSWYQQALGQGPQFIFQYYREEENGRGNFPPRFSGLQFPNYSSELNVNALELDDSALYLCASSLGIGSTGELFFGEGSRLTVL.

The chain links TRBV25-1 to TRBJ1-1; 7 positions match TRBD1. The CDR3 extends over 17 amino acids. CDR1 and CDR2 from the germline V gene are MGHDK and SYGVNS. V dropped 5 bases and J dropped 2; count of bases not matched to a gene: 14. The CDR3 spells CASSSGQAGDLNTEAFF. The CDR3 DNA is TGTGCCAGCAGTTCCGGACAGGCCGGCGATCTTAACACTGAAGCTTTCTTT.